Listed below are T cell receptor beta chains from one sample, sequenced in a study of shared clonotypes between healthy human individuals. Profiling relied on immunoSEQ multiplex PCR, and the TCRdb table lists in-frame clones only, not all of them. The sample holds around 1.9 million clones, over 85% seen once. Sequencing was carried out using naive CD8+ T cells from PBMCs. These receptors all stem from a man younger than 30 in good health. Some clones in this sample may be carry-over from other donors' samples. CDR3s include the opening cysteine and the closing phenylalanine or tryptophan. The D gene is left open where the match is weak. Not all rows give a size; the values are once, few, many and, for expanded clones, a class.

j_gene	v_gene	abundance	d_gene	CDR3aa	CDR3nt
TRBJ2-1	TRBV7-9	NA	TRBD2	CASNQVRLAGTNEQFF	TGTGCCAGCAACCAAGTAAGACTAGCGGGGACCAATGAGCAGTTCTTC
TRBJ2-1	TRBV30	NA	TRBD2	CAWSATGLVFYNEQFF	TGTGCCTGGAGTGCTACGGGACTAGTGTTCTACAATGAGCAGTTCTTC
TRBJ2-2	TRBV6-5	NA	NA	CASSWFATGNTGELFF	TGTGCCAGCAGTTGGTTCGCGACAGGGAACACCGGGGAGCTGTTTTTT
TRBJ2-1	TRBV29-1	NA	NA	CSVEEGPQGRRRNEQFF	TGCAGCGTTGAAGAGGGACCACAGGGTCGTCGTCGGAATGAGCAGTTCTTC
TRBJ2-1	TRBV25-1	NA	NA	CASSTFNNEQFF	TGTGCCAGCAGTACCTTTAACAATGAGCAGTTCTTC
TRBJ2-3	TRBV5-4	once	TRBD2	CASSFGGRDTDTQYF	TGTGCCAGCAGCTTTGGCGGGAGGGACACAGATACGCAGTATTTT
TRBJ2-6	TRBV19	once	NA	CASSSLAAGGANVLTF	TGTGCCAGTAGTAGTCTTGCGGCCGGTGGGGCCAACGTCCTGACTTTC
TRBJ2-4	TRBV6-5	NA	NA	CASKYRIAKNIQYF	TGTGCCAGCAAATACCGAATAGCCAAAAACATTCAGTACTTC
TRBJ2-2	TRBV9	NA	NA	CASSVEASKGELFF	TGTGCCAGCAGCGTAGAGGCTAGCAAGGGGGAGCTGTTTTTT
TRBJ1-1	TRBV4-1	NA	NA	CASSQQTENTEAFF	TGCGCCAGCAGCCAGCAGACAGAGAACACTGAAGCTTTCTTT